These 20 T cell receptor beta chains were all obtained from the same sample, sequenced in a study of T cell responses to AZD1222 COVID-19 vaccine (dated by TCRdb to 2020 to 2023). Explained via the paper, the time point label denotes: baseline before first vaccination. The library relied on the immunoSEQ multiplex PCR assay. TCRdb provides this immuneACCESS table in a form limited to in-frame rearrangements. Some clones are lacking; in checked studies, under half of them reflect an unresolved V gene, and why the rest are absent is not known. The sample has roughly 160,000 clones on record, roughly nine tenths of them singletons. The ten largest clonotypes hold 6.9% of the sample. The source was peripheral blood, collected on day 0 of AZD1222 vaccination. All receptors come from an adult in good health.

The chain employs TRBV5-1 and TRBJ1-3; D is possibly TRBD1 (6 bases). Germline CDR1 reads SGHRS; CDR2 reads YFSETQ. CDR3 size: 15 residues. V gave up 4 bases and J gave up 0 bases, with 11 bases separating them. The CDR3 nucleotides are TGCGCCAGCAGCCCTAAGGGGGACTCTGGAAACACCATATATTTT. It codes for CASSPKGDSGNTIYF.

This chain connects TRBV11-2 to TRBJ2-3; TRBD2 matches at 14 bases. The V segment lost 4 bases and the J segment 6 bases; nucleotides outside the gene matches: 6. The germline gives CDR1 SGHAT, CDR2 FQNNGV. The CDR3 contains 16 residues. In DNA, the CDR3 is TGTGCCAGCAGCTCGACTAGCGGGGGGGCTTACGATACGCAGTATTTT. Residues: CASSSTSGGAYDTQYF.

Only one count was recorded for this clone. The chain couples TRBV5-4 to TRBJ2-5, with unresolved D. Trimming removed 0 bases from V and 2 bases from J, with 5 bases in between. CDR1 and CDR2 (germline): SGHNT, YYREEE (reference sequence). The CDR3 spans 13 residues. CDR3 sequence reads: CASSLEEQETQYF. CDR3 nucleotide sequence: TGTGCCAGCAGCTTGGAGGAACAAGAGACCCAGTACTTC.

CDR3 nucleotides: TGTGCCAGTAGTATAAGGATCCAAGAGACCCAGTACTTC. It encodes CASSIRIQETQYF. This chain links TRBV19 with TRBJ2-5; the D is unclear. CDR1 is LNHDA and CDR2 is SQIVND in the germline V gene (reference sequence). This CDR3 spans 13 amino acids. Trimming pared 2 bases from V and 1 base from J, leaving 5 bases between.

To note about this clone: At the DNA level, this CDR3 is encoded by other sequences in the same sample as well. CDR3 DNA: TGCGCCAGCAGCCTGGGACTAGACAATGAGCAGTTCTTC. Its translation is CASSLGLDNEQFF. V usage is TRBV5-1 and J usage is TRBJ2-1, with 8 nucleotides matching TRBD2. The CDR3 has 13 amino acids. The germline gives CDR1 SGHRS, CDR2 YFSETQ. V dropped 4 bases and J dropped 5; count of bases not matched to a gene: 2.

J is TRBJ2-1 and V is TRBV7-6, with 14 bases identical to TRBD2. CDR3 size: 16 residues. The germline V gene encodes CDR1 SGHVS and CDR2 FNYEAQ. Trimming at V came to 4 bases and at J to 6 bases, leaving 5 bases not matched to a gene. The CDR3 coding sequence is TGTGCCAGCAGCTCGACTAGCGGGGGGGCCTTCAATGAGCAGTTCTTC. Protein: CASSSTSGGAFNEQFF.

This clone appeared once. V usage is TRBV6-5 and J usage is TRBJ1-5; D ambiguous. The CDR3 consists of 15 residues. V lost 0 bases to trimming and J lost 2 bases, with 8 bases between them. Germline CDR1 is MNHEY and CDR2 is SVGAGI. CDR3 sequence reads: CASSYSGKGNQPQHF. The CDR3 DNA is TGTGCCAGCAGTTACTCAGGGAAGGGCAATCAGCCCCAGCATTTT.

This clone was counted a single time. Its ends do not fully match the called genes, so a read error is possible. The V and J genes are TRBV15 and TRBJ2-1; D may match TRBD1 or TRBD2 (7 bases each). CDR3 length: 16 amino acids. Germline values: CDR1 LNHNV, CDR2 YYDKDF (reference sequence). CDR3 protein: CATSRGGEGGGNEQFF. The CDR3 DNA follows: TGCGCCACCAGCAGAGGGGGCGAGGGGGGGGGCAATGAGCAGTTCTTC. Combining the CDR3 with reference TRBV15 and TRBJ2-1 gives the whole variable domain DAMVIQNPRYQVTQFGKPVTLSCSQTLNHNVMYWYQQKSSQAPKLLFHYYDKDFNNEADTPDNFQSRRPNTSFCFLDIRSPGLGDTAMYLCATSRGGEGGGNEQFFGPGTRLTVL.

The chain couples TRBV16 to TRBJ1-5, with 7 positions matching TRBD1. The V gene's germline CDR1 is KGHSY and CDR2 FQNENV. V dropped 6 bases and J dropped 3; count of bases not matched to a gene: 5. CDR3 length: 14 amino acids. The CDR3 loop reads CASRPGGYNQPQHF. CDR3 nucleotides: TGTGCCAGCAGGCCAGGGGGTTACAATCAGCCCCAGCATTTT.

The chain uses TRBV19 and TRBJ2-7; D remains unclear. Looked up from germline, CDR1 is LNHDA and CDR2 is SQIVND (reference sequence). V lost 3 bases and J lost 2, with 11 bases in between. The CDR3 runs 14 residues. The CDR3 nucleotides read TGTGCCAGTAGTATTGCTGGCGCTACCTACGAGCAGTACTTC. This sequence encodes CASSIAGATYEQYF.

This rearrangement joins TRBV20-1 to TRBJ2-3; D call uncertain. Germline V gene data show CDR1 as DFQATT and CDR2 as SNEGSKA (reference sequence). This CDR3 is 11 amino acids long. Between the trimmed V and J ends, which lost 4 bases and 8 bases, there was a span of 10 bases. Written as DNA, the CDR3 is TGCAGTGCTACTCTTTCGGGTACGCAGTATTTT. This translates into CSATLSGTQYF.

The CDR3 nucleotides are TGTGCCAGCAGTTACGCCGGGGCAGGATACGAGCAGTACTTC. Translated, it gives CASSYAGAGYEQYF. The V call is TRBV6-5, the J call TRBJ2-7; D assignment may be TRBD1 or TRBD2 (5 bases each). Germline V gene data show CDR1 as MNHEY and CDR2 as SVGAGI. V gave up 2 bases and J gave up 4 bases, with 12 bases separating them. The CDR3 is 14 residues long.

The genes are TRBV10-3 and TRBJ1-1, with 9 bases identical to TRBD1. V lost 4 bases and J lost 1; bases outside the gene matches: 4. The CDR3 has 15 residues. Germline assignment: CDR1 ENHRY and CDR2 SYGVKD. Here the CDR3 reads CAISATGGPNTEAFF. CDR3 sequence (DNA): TGTGCCATCAGTGCAACAGGGGGCCCGAACACTGAAGCTTTCTTT.

The V and J genes are TRBV4-2 and TRBJ2-7; 12 bases align to TRBD1. The CDR3 is 16 amino acids. Per the germline V gene, CDR1 is LGHNA and CDR2 is YNFKEQ. V gave up 3 bases and J gave up 0 bases; unmatched junction bases: 3. The CDR3 DNA sequence: TGTGCCAGCAGCCAGGGACAGGGGGCTAACTCCTACGAGCAGTACTTC. This encodes CASSQGQGANSYEQYF.

The chain recombines TRBV5-4 with TRBJ2-2; the match to TRBD1 covers 7 bases. Trimming at V came to 4 bases and at J to 3 bases, leaving 12 bases not matched to a gene. CDR1 and CDR2 from the germline V gene are SGHNT and YYREEE (reference sequence). This CDR3 spans 17 amino acids. CDR3 protein: CASSQRPGTDYTGELFF. The CDR3 nucleotides read TGTGCCAGCAGCCAGCGGCCAGGGACAGATTACACCGGGGAGCTGTTTTTT.

The chain has TRBV19 and TRBJ2-4; 10 positions agree with TRBD1. Germline V gene sequence: CDR1 LNHDA, CDR2 SQIVND (reference sequence). Trimming removed 6 bases from V and 2 bases from J; junction bases left unmatched: 7. The CDR3 is 16 amino acids. The CDR3 region has the DNA TGTGCCAGTAGCGGACAGGGGGGACCTTCCAAAAACATTCAGTACTTC. Encoded protein: CASSGQGGPSKNIQYF.

The genes are TRBV10-3 and TRBJ1-2, with 7 bases lining up with TRBD1. From germline, CDR1 is ENHRY and CDR2 SYGVKD. The J segment lost 9 bases and the V segment lost 11 bases, leaving 15 bases of the junction unmatched. CDR3 length equals 13 residues. CDR3 coding DNA: TGTGCCCCATTGAGGGGGCAGGCTTTTAGCTACACCTTC. It encodes CAPLRGQAFSYTF.

CDR3 DNA sequence: TGCGCCAGCAGCCAAGCGGCCCGGGGGAAAAATGAAAAACTGTTTTTT. Its translation is CASSQAARGKNEKLFF. The chain has TRBV4-1 and TRBJ1-4; D perhaps matches TRBD1 (5 bases). The CDR3 spans 16 residues. V shed 1 base and J shed 5 bases, with 14 bases lying between them. Germline CDR1 is MGHRA and CDR2 is YSYEKL.

V usage is TRBV20-1 and J usage is TRBJ2-1, with D unclear. V lost 1 base to trimming and J lost 8 bases, with 6 bases between them. The CDR3 has 11 residues. CDR1 DFQATT and CDR2 SNEGSKA come from the germline V gene (reference sequence). The CDR3 spells CSARVRDEQFF. In DNA form, the CDR3 reads TGCAGTGCTAGAGTAAGGGATGAGCAGTTCTTC.

This chain connects TRBV19 to TRBJ1-5; 9 bases align to TRBD1. The CDR3 length is 16 residues. Trimming at V came to 7 bases and at J to 2 bases, leaving 9 bases not matched to a gene. Germline CDR1 reads LNHDA; CDR2 reads SQIVND (reference sequence). The CDR3 bases are TGTGCCAGTAAATGGAATAGGGACAGGGGCAATCAGCCCCAGCATTTT. Protein product: CASKWNRDRGNQPQHF. Combining the CDR3 with reference TRBV19 and TRBJ1-5 gives the whole variable domain DGGITQSPKYLFRKEGQNVTLSCEQNLNHDAMYWYRQDPGQGLRLIYYSQIVNDFQKGDIAEGYSVSREKKESFPLTVTSAQKNPTAFYLCASKWNRDRGNQPQHFGDGTRLSIL.